The T cell receptor (beta chain) under discussion was sequenced for a study of T-cell memory formation after mild COVID-19. Study outcomes and limitations: Memory from before infection featured some responding clones, which suggests cross-reactive memory joined. Clonal second-wave expansions that peaked on day 37 had unconfirmed SARS-CoV-2 specificity. A balance of CD4 and CD8 characterized clones contracting day 15 to 85, whereas later expanders leaned CD4+.

Libraries for TCRalpha and TCRbeta carried sample barcodes and unique molecular identifiers via 5'RACE. TCRdb fed the 5' RACE reads into MiXCR, producing one record per CDR3 protein. The table lists about 360,000 distinct CDR3 sequences, roughly 13% of them singletons. In the case of this clonotype: The antigen is undetermined.

The CDR3 is made up of 11 amino acids. Germline V gene sequence: CDR1 SQVTM, CDR2 ANQGSEA. V lost 7 bases to trimming and J lost 0 bases, with 4 bases between them. The receptor's source is a man between 18 and 29 years old who had mild COVID-19 (a few samples of this study predate the infection). Cell type and time point are not known. Material: PBMCs or a T cell subset sorted from them (not recorded which). V gene TRBV29-1 combines with J gene TRBJ1-3; D gene uncertain. The CDR3 sequence is CSGDSGNTIYF. The CDR3 bases are TGCAGCGGGGACTCTGGAAACACCATATATTTT.